This T cell receptor (beta chain) stems from a study of CD8+ T cells in alopecia areata. The CDR3 has 11 amino acids. The germline V and J ends were trimmed by 3 bases and 6 bases, with 6 bases remaining between them. Looked up from germline, CDR1 is DFQATT and CDR2 is SNEGSKA (reference sequence). Treatment in this sample: oral pan-JAK inhibitor, 5-10 mg twice daily. Points on this clone: Antigen unknown.

RNA was extracted and reverse transcribed into cDNA as the sequencing template. Libraries were prepared by immunoSEQ multiplex PCR; TCRdb keeps only in-frame clonotypes and omits some of them. Of around 110,000 clones listed, 65% to 85% were seen once; the top ten hold around 25%. Regarding the study as a whole: Scalp and blood samples kept many expanded lesional clones throughout tofacitinib. Among the top 100, expanded CD8+ clones were significantly decreased by tofacitinib, as was scalp clonality.

The receptor's source is a human donor with alopecia areata. The sample was CD8+ T cells sorted from blood, taken at week 24, from a patient treated with tofacitinib. V is TRBV20-1 and J is TRBJ2-1, with D uncertain. The CDR3: CSASPANEQFF. CDR3 coding DNA: TGCAGTGCTAGTCCAGCCAATGAGCAGTTCTTC.